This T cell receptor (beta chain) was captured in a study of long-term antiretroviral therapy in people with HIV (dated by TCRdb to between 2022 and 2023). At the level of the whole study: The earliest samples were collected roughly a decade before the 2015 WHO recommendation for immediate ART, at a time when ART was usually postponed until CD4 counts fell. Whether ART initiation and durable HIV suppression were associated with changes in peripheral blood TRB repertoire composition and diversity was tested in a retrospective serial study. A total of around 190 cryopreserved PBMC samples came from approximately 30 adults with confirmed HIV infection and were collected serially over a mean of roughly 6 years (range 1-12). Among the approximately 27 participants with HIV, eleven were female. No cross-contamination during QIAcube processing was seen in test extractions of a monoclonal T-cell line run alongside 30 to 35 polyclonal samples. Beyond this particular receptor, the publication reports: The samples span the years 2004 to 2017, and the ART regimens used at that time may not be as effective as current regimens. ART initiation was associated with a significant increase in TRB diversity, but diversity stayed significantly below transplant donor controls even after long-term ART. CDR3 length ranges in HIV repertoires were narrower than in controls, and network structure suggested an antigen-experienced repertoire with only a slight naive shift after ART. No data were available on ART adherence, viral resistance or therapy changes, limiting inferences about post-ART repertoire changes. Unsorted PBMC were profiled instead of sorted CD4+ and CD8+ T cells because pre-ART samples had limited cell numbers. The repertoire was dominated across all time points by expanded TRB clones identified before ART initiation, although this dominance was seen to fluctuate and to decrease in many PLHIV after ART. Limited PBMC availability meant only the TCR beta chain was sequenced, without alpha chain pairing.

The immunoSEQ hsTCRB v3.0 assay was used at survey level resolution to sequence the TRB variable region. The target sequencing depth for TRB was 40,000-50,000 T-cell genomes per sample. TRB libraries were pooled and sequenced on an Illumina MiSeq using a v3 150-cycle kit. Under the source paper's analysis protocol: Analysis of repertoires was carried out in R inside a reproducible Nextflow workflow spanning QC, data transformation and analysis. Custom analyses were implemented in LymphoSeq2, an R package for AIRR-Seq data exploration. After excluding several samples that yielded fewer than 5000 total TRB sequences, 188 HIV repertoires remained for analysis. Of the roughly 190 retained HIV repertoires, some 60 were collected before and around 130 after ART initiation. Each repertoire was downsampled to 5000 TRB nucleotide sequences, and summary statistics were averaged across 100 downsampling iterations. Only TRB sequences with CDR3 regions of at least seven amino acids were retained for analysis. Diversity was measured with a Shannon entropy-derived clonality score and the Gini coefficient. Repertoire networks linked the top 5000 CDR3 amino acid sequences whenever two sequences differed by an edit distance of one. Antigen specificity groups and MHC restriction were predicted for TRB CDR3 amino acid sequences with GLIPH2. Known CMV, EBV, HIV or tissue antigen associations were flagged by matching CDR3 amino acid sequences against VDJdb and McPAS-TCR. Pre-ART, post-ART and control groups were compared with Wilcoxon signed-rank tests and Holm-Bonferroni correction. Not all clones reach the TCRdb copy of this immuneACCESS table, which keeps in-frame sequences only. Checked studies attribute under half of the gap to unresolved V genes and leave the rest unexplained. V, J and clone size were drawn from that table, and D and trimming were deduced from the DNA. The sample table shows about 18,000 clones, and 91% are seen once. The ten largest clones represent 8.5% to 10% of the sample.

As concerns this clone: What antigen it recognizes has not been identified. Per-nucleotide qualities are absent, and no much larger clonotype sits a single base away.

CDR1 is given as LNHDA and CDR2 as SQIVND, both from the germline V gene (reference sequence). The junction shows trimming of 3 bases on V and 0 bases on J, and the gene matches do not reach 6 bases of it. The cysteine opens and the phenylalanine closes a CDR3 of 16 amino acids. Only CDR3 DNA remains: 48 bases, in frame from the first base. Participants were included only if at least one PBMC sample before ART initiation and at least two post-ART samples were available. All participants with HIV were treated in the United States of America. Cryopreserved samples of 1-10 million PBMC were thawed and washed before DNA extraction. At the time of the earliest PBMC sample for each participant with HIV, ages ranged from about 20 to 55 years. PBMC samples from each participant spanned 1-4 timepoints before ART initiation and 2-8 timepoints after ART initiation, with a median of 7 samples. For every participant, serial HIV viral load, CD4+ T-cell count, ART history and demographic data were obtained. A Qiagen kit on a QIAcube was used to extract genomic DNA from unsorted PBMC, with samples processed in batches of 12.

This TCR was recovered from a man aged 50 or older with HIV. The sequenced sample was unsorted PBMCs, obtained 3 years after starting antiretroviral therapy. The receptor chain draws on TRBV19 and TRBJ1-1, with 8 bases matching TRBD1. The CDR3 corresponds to CASSIGQGSMNTEAFF. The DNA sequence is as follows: TGTGCCAGTAGTATCGGACAGGGATCCATGAACACTGAAGCTTTCTTT.